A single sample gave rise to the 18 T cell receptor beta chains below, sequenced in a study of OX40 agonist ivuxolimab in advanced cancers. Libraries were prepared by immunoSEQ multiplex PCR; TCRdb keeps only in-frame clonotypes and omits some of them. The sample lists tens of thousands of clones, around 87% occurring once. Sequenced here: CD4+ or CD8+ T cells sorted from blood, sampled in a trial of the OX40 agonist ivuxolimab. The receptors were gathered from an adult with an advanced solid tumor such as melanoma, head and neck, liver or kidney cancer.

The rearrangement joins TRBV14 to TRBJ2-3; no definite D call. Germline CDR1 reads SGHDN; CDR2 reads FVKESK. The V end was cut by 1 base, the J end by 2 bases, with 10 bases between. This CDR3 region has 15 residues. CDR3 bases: TGTGCCAGCAGCCAAGGCCGGCAGTACACAGATACGCAGTATTTT. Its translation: CASSQGRQYTDTQYF.

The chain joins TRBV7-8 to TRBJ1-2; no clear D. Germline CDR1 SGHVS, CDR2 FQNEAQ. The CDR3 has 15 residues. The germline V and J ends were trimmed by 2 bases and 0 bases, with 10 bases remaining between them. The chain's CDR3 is CASSLLTAANYGYTF. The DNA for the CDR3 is TGTGCCAGCAGCTTATTAACGGCTGCTAACTATGGCTACACCTTC.

The CDR3 region has the DNA TGTGCCAGCAGTGGAGCTTTGAGGCGGGACAATGAGCAGTTCTTC. This translates into CASSGALRRDNEQFF. V is TRBV9 and J is TRBJ2-1, with a weak D call TRBD2 (5 bases). Germline values: CDR1 SGDLS, CDR2 YYNGEE. There are 15 residues in the CDR3. Trimming took off 5 bases at V and 5 bases at J, with 17 bases between the two ends.

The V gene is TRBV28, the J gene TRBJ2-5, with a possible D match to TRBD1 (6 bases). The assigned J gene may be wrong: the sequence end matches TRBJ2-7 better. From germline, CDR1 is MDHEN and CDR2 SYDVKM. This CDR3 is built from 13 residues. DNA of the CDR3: TGTGCCAGCACCACAGGGAGCTCCTACGAGCAGTACTTC. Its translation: CASTTGSSYEQYF.

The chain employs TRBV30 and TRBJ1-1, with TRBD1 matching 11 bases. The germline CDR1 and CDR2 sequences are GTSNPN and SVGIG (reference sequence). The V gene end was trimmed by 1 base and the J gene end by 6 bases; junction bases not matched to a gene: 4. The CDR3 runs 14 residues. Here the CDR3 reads CAWSDLGQGAEAFF. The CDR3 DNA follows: TGTGCCTGGAGTGATCTGGGACAGGGGGCTGAAGCTTTCTTT.

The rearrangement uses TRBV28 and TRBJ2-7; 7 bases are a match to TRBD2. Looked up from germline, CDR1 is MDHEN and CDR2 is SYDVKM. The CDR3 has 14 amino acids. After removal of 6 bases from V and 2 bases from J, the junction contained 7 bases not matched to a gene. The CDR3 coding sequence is TGTGCCAGCAGGTTCGGGACTAATCCCTACGAGCAGTACTTC. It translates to CASRFGTNPYEQYF.

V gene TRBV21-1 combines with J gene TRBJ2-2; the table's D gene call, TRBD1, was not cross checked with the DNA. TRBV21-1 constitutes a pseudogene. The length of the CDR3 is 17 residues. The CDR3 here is CASSKVHKQVNTGELFF. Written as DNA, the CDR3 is TGTGCCAGCAGCAAAGTGCACAAACAGGTAAACACCGGGGAGCTGTTTTTT.

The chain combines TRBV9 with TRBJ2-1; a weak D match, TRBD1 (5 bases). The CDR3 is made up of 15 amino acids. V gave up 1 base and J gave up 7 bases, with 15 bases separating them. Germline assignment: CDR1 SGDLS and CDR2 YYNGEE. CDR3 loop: CASSVTGTTSNEQFF. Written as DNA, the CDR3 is TGTGCCAGCAGCGTAACAGGAACAACTTCAAATGAGCAGTTCTTC. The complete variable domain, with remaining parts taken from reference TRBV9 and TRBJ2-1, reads DSGVTQTPKHLITATGQRVTLRCSPRSGDLSVYWYQQSLDQGLQFLIQYYNGEERAKGNILERFSAQQFPDLHSELNLSSLELGDSALYFCASSVTGTTSNEQFFGPGTRLTVL.

CDR3: CASSPGTPTQYF. The DNA of the CDR3 is TGTGCCAGCAGCCCTGGGACTCCTACGCAGTATTTT. This chain links TRBV7-3 with TRBJ2-3, with D possibly being TRBD2 (6 bases). V lost 5 bases and J lost 8, with 11 bases in between. The CDR3 is 12 amino acids. The germline CDR1 and CDR2 sequences are SGHTA and FQGTGA.

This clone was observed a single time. The CDR3 nucleotides are TGTGCCAGCAGCTTAGTGCCCAGGGCCCACGAGCAGTACTTC. Its protein product is CASSLVPRAHEQYF. V gene TRBV7-9 combines with J gene TRBJ2-7; D is perhaps TRBD1 (5 bases). Between the trimmed V and J ends, which lost 1 base and 5 bases, there was a span of 12 bases. CDR3 length equals 14 residues. CDR1 SEHNR and CDR2 FQNEAQ come from the germline V gene (reference sequence).

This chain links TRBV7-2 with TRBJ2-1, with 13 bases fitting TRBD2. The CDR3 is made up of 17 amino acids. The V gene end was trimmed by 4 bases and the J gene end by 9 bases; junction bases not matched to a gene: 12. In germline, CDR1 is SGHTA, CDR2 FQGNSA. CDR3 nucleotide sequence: TGTGCCAGCAGCTCCCACTGGACTAGCGGGAGTCGTGGTGAGCAGTTCTTC. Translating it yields CASSSHWTSGSRGEQFF.

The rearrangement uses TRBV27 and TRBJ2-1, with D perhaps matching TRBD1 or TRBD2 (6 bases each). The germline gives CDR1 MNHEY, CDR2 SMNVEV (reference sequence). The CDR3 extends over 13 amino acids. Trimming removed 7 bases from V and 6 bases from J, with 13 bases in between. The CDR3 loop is CASTLGGRNEQFF. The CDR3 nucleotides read TGTGCCAGCACCCTAGGGGGGCGCAATGAGCAGTTCTTC.

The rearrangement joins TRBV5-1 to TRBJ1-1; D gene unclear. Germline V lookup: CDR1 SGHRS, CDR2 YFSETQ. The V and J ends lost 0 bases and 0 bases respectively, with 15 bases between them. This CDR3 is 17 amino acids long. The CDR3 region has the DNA TGCGCCAGCAGCTTGGAGCAGGCCAGATTGATGAACACTGAAGCTTTCTTT. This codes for CASSLEQARLMNTEAFF.

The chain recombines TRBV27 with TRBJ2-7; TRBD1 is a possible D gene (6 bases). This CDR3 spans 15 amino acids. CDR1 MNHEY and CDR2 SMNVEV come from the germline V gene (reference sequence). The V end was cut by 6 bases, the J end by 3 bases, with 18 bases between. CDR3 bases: TGTGCCAGCAGCAAGGACAGCGAAAGGTACTACGAGCAGTACTTC. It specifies CASSKDSERYYEQYF.

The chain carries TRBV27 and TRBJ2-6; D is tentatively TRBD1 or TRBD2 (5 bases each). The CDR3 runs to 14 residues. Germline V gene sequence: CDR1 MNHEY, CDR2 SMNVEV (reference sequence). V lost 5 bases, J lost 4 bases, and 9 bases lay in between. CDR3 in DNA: TGTGCCAGCAGTGTCGGGGCAGGGGCCAACGTCCTGACTTTC. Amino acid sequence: CASSVGAGANVLTF.

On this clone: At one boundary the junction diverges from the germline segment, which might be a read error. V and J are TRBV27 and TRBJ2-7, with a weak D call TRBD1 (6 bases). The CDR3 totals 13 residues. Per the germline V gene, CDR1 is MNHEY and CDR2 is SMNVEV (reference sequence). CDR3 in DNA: TGTGTCAGCAGTCTGGACAGAGGTTACGAGCAGTACTTC. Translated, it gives CVSSLDRGYEQYF.

The CDR3 DNA reads TGTGCCAGCAGCTCCGGGGGGACTGGTAGTTACGAGCAGTACTTC. Protein product: CASSSGGTGSYEQYF. This sequence joins TRBV9 and TRBJ2-7; 7 nucleotides agree with TRBD2. Germline V lookup: CDR1 SGDLS, CDR2 YYNGEE. J was trimmed by 4 bases and V by 4 bases; bases with no gene match: 11. The CDR3 loop spans 15 amino acids.

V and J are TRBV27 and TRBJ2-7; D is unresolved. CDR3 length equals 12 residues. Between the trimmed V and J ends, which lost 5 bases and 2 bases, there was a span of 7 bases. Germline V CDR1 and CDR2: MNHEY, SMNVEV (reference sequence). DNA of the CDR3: TGTGCCAGCAGTCCCGTCCCCTACGAGCAGTACTTC. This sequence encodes CASSPVPYEQYF.